The rows below give T cell receptor beta chains drawn from one sample of a study of T cells after yellow fever vaccination. TCRdb reanalysed the 5' RACE reads using MiXCR and keeps one entry per CDR3 protein. This table has about 550,000 distinct CDR3 sequences, 19% appearing once. The sequencing here drew on PBMCs, taken 15 days after the yellow fever booster vaccination. The receptor source for this set is a man younger than 40 who received the YFV17D yellow fever vaccine. Each CDR3 is given with its conserved first and last residue. D genes are given only for firm matches. The size entry is marked missing in some rows and otherwise reads once, few, many or a size class.

j_call clone_size v_call d_call cdr3_aa cdr3_nt
TRBJ1-2 - TRBV7-9 - CASSLVIGYGYTF TGTGCCAGCAGCTTAGTGATCGGCTATGGCTACACCTTC
TRBJ2-7 few TRBV7-2 TRBD2 CASSHFEKRDYEQYF TGTGCCAGCAGCCATTTCGAAAAGCGGGATTACGAGCAGTACTTC
TRBJ2-1 - TRBV7-2 TRBD2 CASSFGTSVPTTRFF TGTGCCAGCAGCTTTGGGACTAGCGTTCCGACCACGCGGTTCTTC
TRBJ2-7 few TRBV7-2 - CASSSRSLTESYEQYF TGTGCCAGCAGCTCAAGGTCACTGACTGAATCCTACGAGCAGTACTTC
TRBJ1-1 few TRBV27 - CASSLSGPGIRNTEAFF TGTGCCAGCAGTTTATCTGGTCCCGGGATTAGGAACACTGAAGCTTTCTTT
TRBJ2-1 - TRBV15 TRBD2 CATRGSGSHNEQFF TGTGCCACCAGGGGTAGCGGGAGCCACAATGAGCAGTTCTTC
TRBJ2-7 - TRBV29-1 - CSVQEAYEQYF TGCAGCGTTCAGGAGGCTTACGAGCAGTACTTC
TRBJ1-2 few TRBV5-8 - CASSGGTHQNYGYTF TGTGCCAGCAGCGGGGGGACACATCAAAACTATGGCTACACCTTC
TRBJ2-2 - TRBV24-1 - CATRPENTGELFF TGTGCCACCCGACCGGAGAACACCGGGGAGCTGTTTTTT
TRBJ2-1 - TRBV2 - CASTSGDERRNEQFF TGTGCCAGCACCTCCGGGGACGAGAGGCGCAATGAGCAGTTCTTC
TRBJ2-2 - TRBV20-1 - CSARPPGVGELFF TGCAGTGCTAGACCTCCTGGTGTCGGGGAGCTGTTTTTT
TRBJ1-1 - TRBV2 - CASSKQEGTEAFF TGTGCCAGCAGCAAACAGGAGGGCACTGAAGCTTTCTTT
TRBJ2-1 few TRBV20-1 - CSARSRVRGNEQFF TGCAGTGCTAGGTCCCGGGTCAGGGGAAATGAGCAGTTCTTC
TRBJ2-3 few TRBV20-1 TRBD2 CSVRPSGKTDTQYF TGCAGTGTCCGACCTAGCGGGAAAACAGATACGCAGTATTTT
TRBJ2-7 - TRBV5-1 - CASSLPGGRGTDAYEQYF TGCGCCAGCAGCTTGCCCGGCGGCAGAGGGACGGACGCGTACGAGCAGTACTTC
TRBJ1-5 - TRBV12-3/TRBV12-4 TRBD1 CASSWHRGPNQPQHF TGTGCCAGCAGTTGGCACAGGGGACCAAATCAGCCCCAGCATTTT
TRBJ2-7 few TRBV4-2 - CASSQELSLGYEQYF TGTGCCAGCAGCCAAGAACTCTCGTTAGGCTACGAGCAGTACTTC
TRBJ2-2 - TRBV7-6 TRBD2 CASSLEVGGDTGELFF TGTGCCAGCAGCTTAGAGGTGGGAGGGGACACCGGGGAGCTGTTTTTT
TRBJ1-1 - TRBV29-1 - CSVKVKGRDTEAFF TGCAGCGTTAAGGTCAAGGGCAGGGACACTGAAGCTTTCTTT
TRBJ2-1 - TRBV20-1 TRBD2 CSATRAGVINEQFF TGCAGTGCGACCCGAGCGGGAGTTATCAATGAGCAGTTCTTC
TRBJ2-7 - TRBV10-2 - CASSKQGIHEQYF TGCGCCAGCAGTAAGCAGGGGATCCACGAGCAGTACTTC
TRBJ2-7 few TRBV5-4 - CASSPTPTPDEQYF TGTGCCAGCAGCCCTACACCCACCCCCGACGAGCAGTACTTC
TRBJ2-1 - TRBV4-3 - CASSQGPSIYEQFF TGCGCCAGCAGCCAAGGACCTAGCATCTATGAGCAGTTCTTC
TRBJ2-1 few TRBV7-6 TRBD2 CASSLAPVETSGSSSYNEQFF TGTGCTAGCAGCTTAGCGCCGGTAGAGACTAGCGGGAGTAGCTCCTACAATGAGCAGTTCTTC
TRBJ1-5 - TRBV25-1 TRBD1 CASSASGTVNQPQHF TGTGCCAGCAGTGCTTCGGGGACAGTCAATCAGCCCCAGCATTTT
TRBJ1-4 few TRBV7-6 TRBD1 CASSSTGGHNEKLFF TGTGCCAGCAGCTCGACAGGGGGCCATAATGAAAAACTGTTTTTT
TRBJ2-3 - TRBV5-1 - CASSLATQGSTDTQYF TGCGCCAGCAGCTTGGCCACGCAGGGGAGCACAGATACGCAGTATTTT
TRBJ2-2 few TRBV9 - CASSVAGSGELFF TGTGCCAGCAGCGTAGCCGGGAGCGGGGAGCTGTTTTTT
TRBJ2-1 few TRBV4-3 TRBD2 CASSQAPGLGSINEQFF TGCGCCAGCAGCCAAGCCCCGGGACTAGGATCGATAAATGAGCAGTTCTTC
TRBJ2-3 - TRBV6-5 TRBD2 CASSYSIPRTSFTDTQYF TGTGCCAGCAGTTACTCGATCCCCCGGACTAGCTTCACAGATACGCAGTATTTT
TRBJ1-2 - TRBV5-8 - CASSLPGRLDGYTF TGTGCCAGCAGCTTGCCGGGACGCCTCGATGGCTACACCTTC
TRBJ1-2 few TRBV5-1 TRBD1 CASSSQGMDYGYTF TGCGCCAGCAGTTCACAGGGGATGGACTATGGCTACACCTTC
TRBJ2-7 - TRBV28 TRBD2 CASTPSGRGLSYEQYF TGTGCCAGCACCCCTAGCGGGAGGGGACTTTCTTACGAGCAGTACTTC
TRBJ2-1 - TRBV6-2/TRBV6-3 TRBD2 CASSYNLGLAENNEQFF TGTGCCAGCAGTTATAACCTAGGACTAGCGGAGAACAATGAGCAGTTCTTC
TRBJ2-7 few TRBV12-3/TRBV12-4 TRBD1 CASSLGQGALLSMHF TGTGCCAGCAGTTTAGGGCAGGGGGCCCTGCTTTCGATGCACTTC
TRBJ2-1 - TRBV6-2/TRBV6-3 - CASSKPPLGDNEQFF TGTGCCAGCAGTAAACCTCCCCTTGGAGACAATGAGCAGTTCTTC
TRBJ2-5 - TRBV11-1 TRBD1 CASSFRDRGRIDLRGTQYF TGTGCCAGCAGCTTCCGGGACAGGGGGCGGATTGACCTCCGGGGGACCCAGTACTTC
TRBJ2-2 - TRBV15 - CATSRDTAGSGELFF TGTGCCACCAGCAGAGATACGGCGGGCAGCGGGGAGCTGTTTTTT
TRBJ2-7 - TRBV21-1 - CASSRGLAGDVEQYF TGTGCCAGCAGCCGTGGACTAGCGGGAGACGTCGAGCAGTACTTC
TRBJ2-2 few TRBV7-2 - CASSGDPTGELFF TGTGCCAGCAGTGGGGATCCCACCGGGGAGCTGTTTTTT
TRBJ2-7 - TRBV12-3/TRBV12-4 TRBD1 CASSTDRFYEQYF TGTGCCAGCAGCACGGACAGGTTCTACGAGCAGTACTTC
TRBJ2-3 - TRBV11-2 TRBD2 CASSSRLAPTDTQYF TGTGCCAGCAGTTCCCGACTAGCGCCCACAGATACGCAGTATTTT
TRBJ1-2 - TRBV12-3/TRBV12-4 - CASSIALRYGYTF TGTGCCAGCAGTATTGCCCTTAGGTATGGCTACACCTTC
TRBJ1-5 - TRBV30 TRBD1 CAWSVSGQGFQPQHF TGTGCCTGGAGTGTATCGGGACAGGGTTTTCAGCCCCAGCATTTT
TRBJ2-5 - TRBV7-2 TRBD2 CASSLVMLAGAETQYF TGTGCCAGCAGCTTAGTGATGCTAGCGGGAGCAGAGACCCAGTACTTC
TRBJ1-4 - TRBV19 TRBD1 CASSTQGVFEKLFF TGTGCCAGTAGTACACAGGGGGTTTTCGAAAAACTGTTTTTT
TRBJ2-7 few TRBV5-1 - CASGYAGHYEQYF TGCGCCAGCGGCTATGCAGGGCACTACGAGCAGTACTTC